These 5 T cell receptor beta chains originate from one sample sequenced in a study of blood T cell repertoires in COVID-19. The method was immunoSEQ multiplex PCR; TCRdb's version includes in-frame clones alone and lacks a portion of them. This table holds just over 300,000 clones, approximately 84% found once. Sequences were obtained from PBMCs or T cells enriched from blood (not recorded which). The receptors stem from a man younger than 40 who had recovered from COVID-19.

This chain uses TRBV25-1 with TRBJ1-3, with D possibly matching TRBD1 (5 bases). Between the trimmed V and J ends, which lost 0 bases and 2 bases, there was a span of 8 bases. Germline CDR1 is MGHDK and CDR2 is SYGVNS. The CDR3 sequence is 15 residues long. The CDR3: CASSEYHRPGNTIYF. For the CDR3, the DNA is TGTGCCAGCAGTGAATACCACAGGCCTGGAAACACCATATATTTT.

The chain links TRBV5-3 to TRBJ1-6; no clear D. TRBV5-3 is classed as an ORF, of uncertain function. This CDR3 contains 17 residues. The ends were cut back, 4 bases at V and 0 bases at J, with 14 bases in the middle. CDR3 sequence (DNA): TGTGCCAGAAGCCCGCTACCTAGGAGCTCCTATAATTCACCCCTCCACTTT. Encoded protein: CARSPLPRSSYNSPLHF.

In DNA form, the CDR3 reads TGCGCCAGCAGTGACGGGACATCGAACACTGAAGCTTTCTTT. Its translation: CASSDGTSNTEAFF. The chain carries TRBV10-2 and TRBJ1-1; possible D gene TRBD1, 6 bases. The V end lost 3 bases, the J end lost 1 base, and 9 bases lay between the germline ends. Germline CDR1 is WSHSY and CDR2 is SAAADI. This CDR3 is 14 amino acids long.

The chain joins TRBV10-2 to TRBJ2-3; TRBD1 is a possible D gene (5 bases). The germline gives CDR1 WSHSY, CDR2 SAAADI. Trimming took 7 bases from V and 0 from J, leaving 17 bases between them. The CDR3 length is 16 residues. The CDR3 is CASKTYRTSSTDTQYF. The CDR3 DNA is TGCGCCAGCAAGACTTACAGGACATCTAGCACAGATACGCAGTATTTT.

The rearrangement joins TRBV2 to TRBJ2-7; D perhaps matches TRBD2 (5 bases). This CDR3 contains 13 residues. CDR1 and CDR2 (germline): SNHLY, FYNNEI. The V and J ends lost 5 bases and 2 bases respectively, with 10 bases between them. Here the CDR3 reads CASSIGVPYEQYF. The CDR3 bases are TGTGCCAGCAGTATCGGGGTCCCCTACGAGCAGTACTTC.